The 30 T cell receptor beta chains in this list originate from one sample, sequenced in a study of blood T cell repertoires in COVID-19. Sequenced by immunoSEQ multiplex PCR; TCRdb stores in-frame clones only, minus some. This sample has 200,000 to 300,000 clones, with 83% found just once. What was sequenced was peripheral blood. The receptors were gathered from a human donor in a cohort sampled during active COVID-19.

The chain joins TRBV19 to TRBJ2-5; possibly TRBD1 for D (6 bases). The germline V gene encodes CDR1 LNHDA and CDR2 SQIVND (reference sequence). The CDR3 extends over 14 amino acids. Trimming pared 5 bases from V and 0 bases from J, leaving 10 bases between. CDR3: CASSVQGHQETQYF. The CDR3 DNA sequence: TGTGCCAGTAGTGTTCAGGGGCACCAAGAGACCCAGTACTTC.

The chain links TRBV4-1 to TRBJ2-4; 10 bases fit TRBD1. Germline assignment: CDR1 MGHRA and CDR2 YSYEKL. V lost 2 bases and J lost 1; bases outside the gene matches: 8. This CDR3 is built from 18 residues. The DNA for the CDR3 is TGCGCCAGCAGCCAACCGGGACAGGGGCGAGTTGCCAAAAACATTCAGTACTTC. Translation: CASSQPGQGRVAKNIQYF.

This chain uses TRBV6-1 with TRBJ2-6; D gene uncertain. This CDR3 has 14 residues. Germline loops: CDR1 MNHNS, CDR2 SASEGT. Trimming removed 3 bases at V and 3 bases at J, with 6 bases between. CDR3 protein: CASSDPYGANVLTF. In DNA form, the CDR3 reads TGTGCCAGCAGTGACCCCTATGGGGCCAACGTCCTGACTTTC.

The chain employs TRBV12-5 and TRBJ2-7, with a weak D call TRBD2 (6 bases). This CDR3 comprises 15 residues. V shed 4 bases and J shed 2 bases, with 15 bases lying between them. Germline CDR1 and CDR2: LGHNT and FRNRAP. In nucleotides, the CDR3 is TGTGCTAGTGGTTATGGGGGAGGTCGCGCCTACGAGCAGTACTTC. Encoded protein: CASGYGGGRAYEQYF.

The chain links TRBV7-9 to TRBJ1-1; D perhaps matches TRBD1 (5 bases). V shed 3 bases and J shed 3 bases, with 8 bases lying between them. The CDR3 is 13 residues long. Germline assignment: CDR1 SEHNR and CDR2 FQNEAQ (reference sequence). CDR3 amino acids: CASSLAGYTEAFF. The CDR3 region has the DNA TGTGCCAGCAGCTTGGCAGGGTACACTGAAGCTTTCTTT. The full variable domain, in which reference TRBV7-9 and TRBJ1-1 provide the parts outside the CDR3, is DTGVSQNPRHKITKRGQNVTFRCDPISEHNRLYWYRQTLGQGPEFLTYFQNEAQLEKSRLLSDRFSAERPKGSFSTLEIQRTEQGDSAMYLCASSLAGYTEAFFGQGTRLTVV.

This chain connects TRBV28 to TRBJ2-1, with 9 positions matching TRBD1. CDR3 length: 16 amino acids. The V segment lost 5 bases and the J segment 7 bases; nucleotides outside the gene matches: 12. Germline V CDR1 and CDR2: MDHEN, SYDVKM. The CDR3 DNA reads as TGTGCCAGCAGTCCCGGGGTCTGGGACAGGGATAATGAGCAGTTCTTC. Amino acids: CASSPGVWDRDNEQFF.

The rearrangement joins TRBV5-4 to TRBJ1-1, with unresolved D. CDR3 size: 14 residues. V lost 0 bases to trimming and J lost 3 bases, with 9 bases between them. CDR1 SGHNT and CDR2 YYREEE come from the germline V gene (reference sequence). The CDR3 loop is CASSLGGHDTEAFF. CDR3 coding DNA: TGTGCCAGCAGCTTGGGAGGGCATGACACTGAAGCTTTCTTT.

The chain links TRBV12-3 or TRBV12-4 to TRBJ1-2; 7 bases align to TRBD1. The CDR3 totals 13 residues. J lost 4 bases, V lost 5 bases, and 4 bases had no gene match. The CDR3 reads CASSLDRTYGYTF. The CDR3 coding sequence is TGTGCCAGCAGTCTGGACAGGACCTATGGCTACACCTTC.

This clone has a single count. The chain couples TRBV19 to TRBJ2-7, with 10 bases aligning to TRBD1. Trimming cost V 5 bases and J 2 bases; bases outside gene matches: 6. The CDR3 is made up of 15 amino acids. Germline loops: CDR1 LNHDA, CDR2 SQIVND (reference sequence). CDR3 amino acids: CASSARGTGAYEQYF. The CDR3 DNA follows: TGTGCCAGTAGTGCACGAGGGACAGGGGCCTACGAGCAGTACTTC.

This rearrangement joins TRBV28 to TRBJ2-5; 8 bases are a match to TRBD1. Germline CDR1 MDHEN, CDR2 SYDVKM. This CDR3 spans 16 amino acids. The ends lost 7 bases at V and 2 bases at J; junction bases unmatched: 12. The CDR3 reads CASTQTGEASQETQYF. CDR3 sequence (DNA): TGTGCCAGCACGCAGACAGGGGAGGCGTCACAAGAGACCCAGTACTTC.

This clone was seen more than once but under ten times. This rearrangement joins TRBV3-1 (or the pseudogene TRBV3-2) to TRBJ2-7; 9 bases match TRBD1. The V gene end was trimmed by 4 bases and the J gene end by 6 bases; junction bases not matched to a gene: 7. CDR1 LGHDT and CDR2 YNNKEL come from the germline V gene (reference sequence). The CDR3 extends over 14 amino acids. The CDR3 bases are TGTGCCAGCAGCCCGAGGGACAGGGTGGGCGAGCAGTACTTC. This gives the protein CASSPRDRVGEQYF.

The chain employs TRBV19 and TRBJ2-3; 8 bases line up with TRBD2. The CDR3 extends over 15 amino acids. Trimming took 3 bases from V and 1 from J; bases not matched to a gene: 3. Germline V gene lookup returns CDR1 LNHDA and CDR2 SQIVND (reference sequence). DNA of the CDR3: TGTGCCAGTAGTATGAGACTAGCGCGCACAGATACGCAGTATTTT. This codes for CASSMRLARTDTQYF.

This rearrangement joins TRBV20-1 to TRBJ2-2; D ambiguous. V was shortened by 6 bases and J by 10 bases, with 12 bases between the two germline ends. The CDR3 loop spans 11 amino acids. The germline gives CDR1 DFQATT, CDR2 SNEGSKA (reference sequence). The CDR3 region is CSARAQEELFF. Here the CDR3 DNA reads TGCAGTGCCCGCGCCCAGGAGGAGCTGTTTTTT.

The gene calls are TRBV28 and TRBJ2-1, with 7 bases fitting TRBD2. Germline V gene data show CDR1 as MDHEN and CDR2 as SYDVKM. The J segment lost 6 bases and the V segment lost 3 bases, leaving 11 bases of the junction unmatched. CDR3 size: 16 residues. In nucleotides, the CDR3 is TGTGCCAGCAGTTTGCCGGGACTAATTGGAACCAATGAGCAGTTCTTC. This codes for CASSLPGLIGTNEQFF.

V gene TRBV6-5 combines with J gene TRBJ2-1, with D unclear. Germline CDR1 is MNHEY and CDR2 is SVGAGI. This CDR3 has 11 residues. The germline V and J ends were trimmed by 7 bases and 13 bases, with 14 bases remaining between them. Written as DNA, the CDR3 is TGTGCCAGCACTCCCCCGGGTTTCCAGTTCTTC. Protein sequence: CASTPPGFQFF.

The chain employs TRBV19 and TRBJ1-1; D may be TRBD1 (5 bases). Trimming removed 9 bases at V and 8 bases at J, with 25 bases between. CDR3 size: 15 residues. CDR1 LNHDA and CDR2 SQIVND come from the germline V gene (reference sequence). The CDR3 loop is CASAIPDRGSTEAFF. Here the CDR3 DNA reads TGTGCCAGCGCCATACCGGATAGGGGCTCTACAGAAGCTTTCTTT.

This sequence joins TRBV24-1 and TRBJ2-7, with TRBD1 as a possible D gene (6 bases). CDR3 length: 11 residues. V lost 6 bases, J lost 7 bases, and 9 bases lay in between. Germline-derived CDR1 and CDR2 are KGHDR and SFDVKD. CDR3 nucleotide sequence: TGTGCCACCAGTCAGGGGCTGGAGCAGTACTTC. It specifies CATSQGLEQYF.

The sample holds a few counts of this clone. The chain joins TRBV5-4 to TRBJ1-2; possible D gene TRBD1, 6 bases. CDR3 length: 15 residues. CDR1 is SGHNT and CDR2 is YYREEE in the germline V gene (reference sequence). The V end was cut by 0 bases, the J end by 4 bases, with 13 bases between. The CDR3 sequence: CASSLALTGIYGYTF. In DNA, the CDR3 is TGTGCCAGCAGCTTGGCCCTAACAGGGATCTATGGCTACACCTTC. Combining the CDR3 with reference TRBV5-4 and TRBJ1-2 gives the whole variable domain ETGVTQSPTHLIKTRGQQVTLRCSSQSGHNTVSWYQQALGQGPQFIFQYYREEENGRGNFPPRFSGLQFPNYSSELNVNALELDDSALYLCASSLALTGIYGYTFGSGTRLTVV.

In its sample, this clone was seen a few times. The V call is TRBV3-1 (or the pseudogene TRBV3-2), the J call TRBJ1-5; perhaps TRBD1 as D (6 bases). CDR1 LGHDT and CDR2 YNNKEL come from the germline V gene (reference sequence). The CDR3 runs 16 residues. V was pared by 0 bases and J by 2 bases, with 11 bases between. Written as DNA, the CDR3 is TGTGCCAGCAGCCAAGATGGGGGGGCCGGCAATCAGCCCCAGCATTTT. It translates to CASSQDGGAGNQPQHF.

V and J are TRBV4-2 and TRBJ2-3; 8 bases are shared with TRBD2. Germline assignment: CDR1 LGHNA and CDR2 YNFKEQ. The J segment lost 3 bases and the V segment lost 1 base, leaving 6 bases of the junction unmatched. CDR3 size: 16 residues. The CDR3 protein is CASSQVYGGETDTQYF. The CDR3 DNA reads TGTGCCAGCAGCCAAGTTTACGGGGGGGAGACAGATACGCAGTATTTT.

CDR3 residues: CATSAIQGETQYF. The CDR3 DNA reads as TGTGCCACCAGTGCAATACAGGGAGAGACCCAGTACTTC. The chain carries TRBV24-1 and TRBJ2-5; maybe TRBD1 (6 bases). This CDR3 is built from 13 residues. Germline loops: CDR1 KGHDR, CDR2 SFDVKD. V shed 5 bases and J shed 4 bases, with 10 bases lying between them.

This clone was detected many times. Within the sample, other DNA sequences also encode this same CDR3. The rearrangement links TRBV5-1 to TRBJ2-7; D is uncertain. CDR3 length equals 14 residues. Germline-derived CDR1 and CDR2 are SGHRS and YFSETQ. The germline V and J ends were trimmed by 0 bases and 0 bases, with 7 bases remaining between them. The CDR3 DNA is TGCGCCAGCAGCTTGGTTCTTTCCTCCTACGAGCAGTACTTC. It yields the protein CASSLVLSSYEQYF.

V is TRBV5-1 and J is TRBJ1-2; 10 nucleotides align to TRBD1. Germline-derived CDR1 and CDR2 are SGHRS and YFSETQ. V lost 4 bases, J lost 8 bases, and 5 bases stayed unmatched. The CDR3 has 13 residues. The CDR3 DNA is TGCGCCAGCAGCCCCAGGACAGGGGGGGGCTACACCTTC. Its protein product is CASSPRTGGGYTF.

The gene calls are TRBV7-2 and TRBJ2-7; 10 bases are shared with TRBD2. The V segment lost 5 bases and the J segment 6 bases; nucleotides outside the gene matches: 7. The CDR3 runs to 14 residues. The germline V gene has CDR1 SGHTA and CDR2 FQGNSA. The chain's CDR3 is CASSPLAGEGEQYF. The DNA for the CDR3 is TGTGCCAGCAGCCCTCTAGCGGGAGAAGGCGAGCAGTACTTC.

V gene TRBV27 combines with J gene TRBJ2-5, with 7 bases lining up with TRBD2. The germline CDR1 and CDR2 sequences are MNHEY and SMNVEV (reference sequence). V lost 5 bases, J lost 2 bases, and 8 bases stayed unmatched. CDR3 length: 15 amino acids. The CDR3 region is CASSRGGAGQETQYF. The CDR3 bases are TGTGCCAGCAGTCGGGGAGGGGCAGGGCAAGAGACCCAGTACTTC.

This chain links TRBV9 with TRBJ1-2, with D possibly TRBD1 on 6 matching bases. V was pared by 0 bases and J by 4 bases, with 7 bases between. CDR1 and CDR2 (germline): SGDLS, YYNGEE. The CDR3 runs to 13 residues. CDR3 DNA: TGTGCCAGCAGCGTAGTGGACAGCTATGGCTACACCTTC. Protein product: CASSVVDSYGYTF.

The gene calls are TRBV13 and TRBJ2-2; D remains ambiguous. CDR1 and CDR2 from the germline V gene are PRHDT and FYEKMQ (reference sequence). This CDR3 spans 13 amino acids. V was pared by 4 bases and J by 5 bases, with 8 bases between. CDR3 DNA sequence: TGTGCCAGCAGCTCTTACAGTACCGGGGAGCTGTTTTTT. Residues: CASSSYSTGELFF. Variable domain in full (rest from reference TRBV13 and TRBJ2-2): AAGVIQSPRHLIKEKRETATLKCYPIPRHDTVYWYQQGPGQDPQFLISFYEKMQSDKGSIPDRFSAQQFSDYHSELNMSSLELGDSALYFCASSSYSTGELFFGEGSRLTVL.

V is TRBV5-4 and J is TRBJ2-2; the match to TRBD2 covers 8 bases. The germline gives CDR1 SGHNT, CDR2 YYREEE (reference sequence). CDR3 length: 15 residues. V lost 0 bases, J lost 7 bases, and 5 bases stayed unmatched. The CDR3 DNA follows: TGTGCCAGCAGCTTGGCCGGGAGGGCCGTCGGGGAGCTGTTTTTT. Its translation: CASSLAGRAVGELFF.

The chain employs TRBV3-1 (or the pseudogene TRBV3-2) and TRBJ2-5, with TRBD2 as a possible D gene (5 bases). Trimming cost V 4 bases and J 5 bases, with 14 bases left between them. The V gene's germline CDR1 is LGHDT and CDR2 YNNKEL (reference sequence). The CDR3 length is 14 residues. The CDR3 nucleotides are TGTGCCAGCAGCCGCCTAGCCAACGCGGAGACCCAGTACTTC. This encodes CASSRLANAETQYF.

The chain joins TRBV28 to TRBJ2-2, with D possibly matching TRBD2 (5 bases). The CDR3 loop spans 13 amino acids. Germline loops: CDR1 MDHEN, CDR2 SYDVKM. V lost 8 bases and J 6 bases, leaving 13 bases between the germline ends. The CDR3 loop is CASVATSAGELFF. The DNA for the CDR3 is TGTGCCAGCGTAGCGACATCGGCCGGGGAGCTGTTTTTT. Drawing the rest from reference TRBV28 and TRBJ2-2, the complete variable domain is DVKVTQSSRYLVKRTGEKVFLECVQDMDHENMFWYRQDPGLGLRLIYFSYDVKMKEKGDIPEGYSVSREKKERFSLILESASTNQTSMYLCASVATSAGELFFGEGSRLTVL.